Each of the 3 T cell receptor beta chains below was sequenced from the same sample in a study of CD8 T cells in Susac syndrome. An input of about 0.45 to 1 ug of RNA was subjected to reverse transcription using random hexamers. TCRdb redid the calling of the immunoSEQ multiplex PCR reads with MiXCR, one entry per CDR3 protein. This table has about 240,000 distinct CDR3 sequences, 90% to 97% appearing once. Sequenced material: CD4+ T cells from PBMCs. The receptors here all came from a human donor with Susac syndrome.

The chain combines TRBV3-1 with TRBJ1-3; D is undetermined. CDR3 length: 15 residues. Looked up from germline, CDR1 is LGHDT and CDR2 is YNNKEL (reference sequence). V was shortened by 1 base and J by 0 bases, with 7 bases between the two germline ends. The CDR3 bases are TGTGCCAGCAGCCAAGGAGTGAACTCTGGAAACACCATATATTTT. Amino acid sequence: CASSQGVNSGNTIYF.

The J gene is TRBJ2-2, the V gene TRBV11-1, with D tentatively TRBD1 (5 bases). This CDR3 has 15 amino acids. Germline CDR1 and CDR2: SGHAT and FQDESV (reference sequence). The V gene lost 4 bases and the J gene lost 7 bases, with 16 bases spanning the gap. DNA of the CDR3: TGTGCCAGCAGCTCGGTGGGCAGGGCGATCGGGGAGCTGTTTTTT. The encoded protein is CASSSVGRAIGELFF. Using reference TRBV11-1 and TRBJ2-2 for the parts outside the CDR3, the full variable domain is EAEVAQSPRYKITEKSQAVAFWCDPISGHATLYWYRQILGQGPELLVQFQDESVVDDSQLPKDRFSAERLKGVDSTLKIQPAELGDSAMYLCASSSVGRAIGELFFGEGSRLTVL.

The CDR3 bases are TGTGCCATCAGTGAGCCTGGGAGCGTTACGCAGTATTTT. Protein sequence: CAISEPGSVTQYF. J is TRBJ2-3 and V is TRBV10-3, with TRBD2 as a possible D gene (5 bases). The germline V gene has CDR1 ENHRY and CDR2 SYGVKD. V was shortened by 2 bases and J by 8 bases, with 11 bases between the two germline ends. The CDR3 is 13 residues long.